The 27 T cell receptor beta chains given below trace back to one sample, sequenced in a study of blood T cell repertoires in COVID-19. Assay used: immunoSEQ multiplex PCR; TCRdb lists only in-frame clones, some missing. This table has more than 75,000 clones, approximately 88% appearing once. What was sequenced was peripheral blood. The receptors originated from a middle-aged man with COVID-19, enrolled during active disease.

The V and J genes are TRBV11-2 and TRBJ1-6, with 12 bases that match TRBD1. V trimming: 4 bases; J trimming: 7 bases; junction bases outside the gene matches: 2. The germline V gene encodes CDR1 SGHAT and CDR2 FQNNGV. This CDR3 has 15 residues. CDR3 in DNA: TGTGCCAGCAGCTGGGGGACAGGGGGCAATTCACCCCTCCACTTT. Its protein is CASSWGTGGNSPLHF.

The CDR3 is CASSDVRILDNEQFF. The CDR3 DNA follows: TGTGCCAGCAGTGACGTCAGGATATTGGACAATGAGCAGTTCTTC. The chain recombines TRBV2 with TRBJ2-1, with no clear D. Germline-derived CDR1 and CDR2 are SNHLY and FYNNEI. The CDR3 covers 15 residues. Trimming shortened V by 3 bases and J by 5 bases, and 14 bases separated the two germline ends. The complete variable domain, with remaining parts taken from reference TRBV2 and TRBJ2-1, reads EPEVTQTPSHQVTQMGQEVILRCVPISNHLYFYWYRQILGQKVEFLVSFYNNEISEKSEIFDDQFSVERPDGSNFTLKIRSTKLEDSAMYFCASSDVRILDNEQFFGPGTRLTVL.

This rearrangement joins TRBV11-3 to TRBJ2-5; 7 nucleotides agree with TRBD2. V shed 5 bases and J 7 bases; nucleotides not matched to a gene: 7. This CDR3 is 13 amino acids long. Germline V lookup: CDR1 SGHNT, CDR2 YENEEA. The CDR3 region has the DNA TGTGCCAGCAGCCTTGGACTAGTGGGGACCCAGTACTTC. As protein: CASSLGLVGTQYF. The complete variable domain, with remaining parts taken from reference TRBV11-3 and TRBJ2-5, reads EAGVVQSPRYKIIEKKQPVAFWCNPISGHNTLYWYLQNLGQGPELLIRYENEEAVDDSQLPKDRFSAERLKGVDSTLKIQPAELGDSAVYLCASSLGLVGTQYFGPGTRLLVL.

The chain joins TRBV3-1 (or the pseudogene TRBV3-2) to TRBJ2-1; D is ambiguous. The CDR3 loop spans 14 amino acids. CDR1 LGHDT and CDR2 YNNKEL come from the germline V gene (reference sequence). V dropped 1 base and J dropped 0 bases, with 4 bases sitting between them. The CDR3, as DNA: TGTGCCAGCAGCCAAGTCAGCTCCTACAATGAGCAGTTCTTC. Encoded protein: CASSQVSSYNEQFF.

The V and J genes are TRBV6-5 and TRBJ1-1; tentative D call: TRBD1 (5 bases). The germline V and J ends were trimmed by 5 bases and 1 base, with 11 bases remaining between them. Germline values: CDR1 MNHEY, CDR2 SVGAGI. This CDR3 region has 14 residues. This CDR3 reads CASSPIRGNTEAFF. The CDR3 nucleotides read TGTGCCAGCAGTCCTATTAGGGGGAACACTGAAGCTTTCTTT.

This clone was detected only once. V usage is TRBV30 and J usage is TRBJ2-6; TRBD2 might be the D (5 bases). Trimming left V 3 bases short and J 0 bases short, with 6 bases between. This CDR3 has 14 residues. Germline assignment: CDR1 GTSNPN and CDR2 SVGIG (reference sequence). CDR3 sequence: CAWSEGSGANVLTF. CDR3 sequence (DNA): TGTGCCTGGAGCGAGGGCTCTGGGGCCAACGTCCTGACTTTC. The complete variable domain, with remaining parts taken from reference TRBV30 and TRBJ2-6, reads SQTIHQWPATLVQPVGSPLSLECTVEGTSNPNLYWYRQAAGRGLQLLFYSVGIGQISSEVPQNLSASRPQDRQFILSSKKLLLSDSGFYLCAWSEGSGANVLTFGAGSRLTVL.

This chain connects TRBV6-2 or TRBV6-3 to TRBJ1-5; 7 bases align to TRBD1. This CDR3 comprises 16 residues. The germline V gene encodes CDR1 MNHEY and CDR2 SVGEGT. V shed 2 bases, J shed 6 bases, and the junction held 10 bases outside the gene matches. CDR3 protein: CASSYPGTVMGQPQHF. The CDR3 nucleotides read TGTGCCAGCAGTTACCCGGGGACAGTGATGGGTCAGCCCCAGCATTTT.

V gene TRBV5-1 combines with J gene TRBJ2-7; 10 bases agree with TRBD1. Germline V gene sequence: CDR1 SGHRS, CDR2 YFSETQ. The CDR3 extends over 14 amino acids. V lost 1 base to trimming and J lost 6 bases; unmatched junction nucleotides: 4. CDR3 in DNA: TGCGCCAGCAGCTTGAGACAGGGGGCGGGCGAGCAGTACTTC. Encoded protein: CASSLRQGAGEQYF.

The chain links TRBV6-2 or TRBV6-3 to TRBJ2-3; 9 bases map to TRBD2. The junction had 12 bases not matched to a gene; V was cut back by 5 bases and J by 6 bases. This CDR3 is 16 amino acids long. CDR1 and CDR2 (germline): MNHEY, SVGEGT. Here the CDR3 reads CASSPLGRGGLDTQYF. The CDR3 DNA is TGTGCCAGCAGTCCGTTAGGGCGGGGGGGCCTGGATACGCAGTATTTT.

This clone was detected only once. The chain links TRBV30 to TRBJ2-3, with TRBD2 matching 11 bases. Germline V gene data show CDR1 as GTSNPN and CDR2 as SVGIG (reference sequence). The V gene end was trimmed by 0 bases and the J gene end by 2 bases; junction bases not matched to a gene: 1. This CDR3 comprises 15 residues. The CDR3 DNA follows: TGTGCCTGGAGTGTACTAGCGGGGGTCACAGATACGCAGTATTTT. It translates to CAWSVLAGVTDTQYF.

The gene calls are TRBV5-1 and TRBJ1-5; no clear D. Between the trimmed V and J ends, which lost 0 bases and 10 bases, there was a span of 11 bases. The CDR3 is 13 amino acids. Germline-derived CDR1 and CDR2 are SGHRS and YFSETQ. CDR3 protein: CASSLEAGTPQHF. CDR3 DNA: TGCGCCAGCAGCTTGGAGGCGGGTACTCCCCAGCATTTT.

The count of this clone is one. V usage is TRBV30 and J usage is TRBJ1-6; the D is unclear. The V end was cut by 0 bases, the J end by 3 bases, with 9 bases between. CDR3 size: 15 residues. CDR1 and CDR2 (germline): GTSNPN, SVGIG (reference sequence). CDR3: CAWSVLNNYNSPLHF. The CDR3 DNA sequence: TGTGCCTGGAGTGTTCTGAACAACTATAATTCACCCCTCCACTTT.

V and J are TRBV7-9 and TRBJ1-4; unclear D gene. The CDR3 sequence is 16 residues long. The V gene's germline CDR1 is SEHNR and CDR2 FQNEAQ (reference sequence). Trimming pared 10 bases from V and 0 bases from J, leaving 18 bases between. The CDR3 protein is CANSRGISATNEKLFF. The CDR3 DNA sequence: TGTGCCAATTCCCGCGGTATATCGGCAACTAATGAAAAACTGTTTTTT. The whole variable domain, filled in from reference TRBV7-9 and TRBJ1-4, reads DTGVSQNPRHKITKRGQNVTFRCDPISEHNRLYWYRQTLGQGPEFLTYFQNEAQLEKSRLLSDRFSAERPKGSFSTLEIQRTEQGDSAMYLCANSRGISATNEKLFFGSGTQLSVL.

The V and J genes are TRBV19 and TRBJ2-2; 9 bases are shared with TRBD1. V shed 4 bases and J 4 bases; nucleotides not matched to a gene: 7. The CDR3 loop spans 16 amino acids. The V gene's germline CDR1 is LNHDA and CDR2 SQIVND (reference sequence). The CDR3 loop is CASSSRDREFTGELFF. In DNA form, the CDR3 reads TGTGCCAGTAGTAGCCGGGACAGGGAGTTCACCGGGGAGCTGTTTTTT.

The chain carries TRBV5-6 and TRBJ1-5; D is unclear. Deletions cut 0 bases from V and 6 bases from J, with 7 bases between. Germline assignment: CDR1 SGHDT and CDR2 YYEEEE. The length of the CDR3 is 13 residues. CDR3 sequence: CASSLAAGQPQHF. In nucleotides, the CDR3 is TGTGCCAGCAGCTTGGCCGCGGGTCAGCCCCAGCATTTT.

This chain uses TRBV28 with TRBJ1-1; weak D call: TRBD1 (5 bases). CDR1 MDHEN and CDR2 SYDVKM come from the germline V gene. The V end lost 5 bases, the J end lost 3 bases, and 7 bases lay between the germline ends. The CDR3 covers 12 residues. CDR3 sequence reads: CASSAGDTEAFF. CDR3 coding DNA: TGTGCCAGCAGTGCGGGGGACACTGAAGCTTTCTTT.

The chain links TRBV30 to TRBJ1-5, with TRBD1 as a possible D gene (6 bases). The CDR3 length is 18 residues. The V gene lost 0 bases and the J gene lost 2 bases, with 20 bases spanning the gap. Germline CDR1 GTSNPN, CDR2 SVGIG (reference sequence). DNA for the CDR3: TGTGCCTGGAGTGTCCGGCCATCAGGGGCAGTGGGCAATCAGCCCCAGCATTTT. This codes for CAWSVRPSGAVGNQPQHF.

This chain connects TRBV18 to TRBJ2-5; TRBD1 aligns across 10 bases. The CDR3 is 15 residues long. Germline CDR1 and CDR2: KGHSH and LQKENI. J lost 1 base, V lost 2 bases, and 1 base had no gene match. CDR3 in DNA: TGTGCCAGCTCACCAAGACAGGGGGCCCAAGAGACCCAGTACTTC. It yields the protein CASSPRQGAQETQYF.

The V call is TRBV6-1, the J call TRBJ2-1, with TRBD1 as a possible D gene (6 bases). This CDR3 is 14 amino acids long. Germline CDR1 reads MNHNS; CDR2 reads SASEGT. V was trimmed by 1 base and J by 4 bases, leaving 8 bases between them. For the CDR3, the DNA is TGTGCCAGCAGTGAAGGACAGGTATACAATGAGCAGTTCTTC. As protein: CASSEGQVYNEQFF.

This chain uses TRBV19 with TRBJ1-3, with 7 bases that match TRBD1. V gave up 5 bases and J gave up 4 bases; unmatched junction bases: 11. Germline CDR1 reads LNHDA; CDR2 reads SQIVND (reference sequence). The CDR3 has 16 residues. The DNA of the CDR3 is TGTGCCAGTAGTCTCCGGGACAGCCCTTCGGGAAACACCATATATTTT. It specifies CASSLRDSPSGNTIYF. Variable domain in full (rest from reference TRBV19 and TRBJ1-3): DGGITQSPKYLFRKEGQNVTLSCEQNLNHDAMYWYRQDPGQGLRLIYYSQIVNDFQKGDIAEGYSVSREKKESFPLTVTSAQKNPTAFYLCASSLRDSPSGNTIYFGEGSWLTVV.

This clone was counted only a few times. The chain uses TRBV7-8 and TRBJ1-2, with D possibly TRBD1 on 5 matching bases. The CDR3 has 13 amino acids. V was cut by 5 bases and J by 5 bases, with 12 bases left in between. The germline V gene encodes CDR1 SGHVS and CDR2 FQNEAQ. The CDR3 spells CASSIGGMYGYTF. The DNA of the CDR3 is TGTGCCAGCAGCATCGGGGGAATGTATGGCTACACCTTC.

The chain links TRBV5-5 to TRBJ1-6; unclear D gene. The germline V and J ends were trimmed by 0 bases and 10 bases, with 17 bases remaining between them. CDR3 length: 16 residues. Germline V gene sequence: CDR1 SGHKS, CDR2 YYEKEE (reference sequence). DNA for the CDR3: TGTGCCAGCAGCTTGGACCTAGGCTACCTCGGATCACCCCTCCACTTT. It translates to CASSLDLGYLGSPLHF. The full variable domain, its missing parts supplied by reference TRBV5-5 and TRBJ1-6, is DAGVTQSPTHLIKTRGQQVTLRCSPISGHKSVSWYQQVLGQGPQFIFQYYEKEERGRGNFPDRFSARQFPNYSSELNVNALLLGDSALYLCASSLDLGYLGSPLHFGNGTRLTVT.

The CDR3 region is CASGRVSEKLFF. The CDR3 nucleotides are TGTGCCAGCGGGAGGGTGAGCGAAAAACTGTTTTTT. V gene TRBV2 combines with J gene TRBJ1-4; D unclear. The CDR3 is made up of 12 amino acids. Deletions cut 8 bases from V and 8 bases from J, with 12 bases between. In germline, CDR1 is SNHLY, CDR2 FYNNEI.

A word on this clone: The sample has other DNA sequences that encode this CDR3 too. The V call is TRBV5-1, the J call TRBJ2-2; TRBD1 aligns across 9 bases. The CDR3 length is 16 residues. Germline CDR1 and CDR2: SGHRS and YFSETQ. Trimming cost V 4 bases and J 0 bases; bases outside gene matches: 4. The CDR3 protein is CASSLDRGANTGELFF. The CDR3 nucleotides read TGCGCCAGCAGCCTAGACAGGGGGGCGAACACCGGGGAGCTGTTTTTT.

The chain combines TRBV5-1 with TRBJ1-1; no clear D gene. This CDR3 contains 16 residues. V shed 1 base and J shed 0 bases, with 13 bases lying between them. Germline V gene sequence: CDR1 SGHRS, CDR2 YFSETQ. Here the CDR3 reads CASSLLSQTMNTEAFF. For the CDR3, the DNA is TGCGCCAGCAGCTTGTTGAGCCAGACTATGAACACTGAAGCTTTCTTT.

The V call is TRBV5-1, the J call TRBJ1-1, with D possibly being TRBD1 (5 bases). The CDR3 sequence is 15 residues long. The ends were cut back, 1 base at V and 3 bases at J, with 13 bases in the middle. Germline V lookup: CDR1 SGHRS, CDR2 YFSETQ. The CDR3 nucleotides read TGCGCCAGCAGCTTGTCCCCAACAGGAGACACTGAAGCTTTCTTT. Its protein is CASSLSPTGDTEAFF.

CDR3 sequence reads: CASSAKTGDRFSPLHF. Here the CDR3 DNA reads TGTGCCAGCAGCGCAAAGACAGGGGACAGGTTCTCACCCCTCCACTTT. The chain couples TRBV7-6 to TRBJ1-6; TRBD1 matches 8 bases. From germline, CDR1 is SGHVS and CDR2 FNYEAQ. With 5 bases clipped from V and 10 bases from J, the junction kept 13 bases outside the gene matches. There are 16 residues in the CDR3.